The 14 T cell receptor beta chains in this list originate from one sample, sequenced in a study of OX40 agonist ivuxolimab in advanced cancers. Repertoires were generated with immunoSEQ multiplex PCR, while TCRdb's copy carries only in-frame clones and drops some. The sample records 65,000 to 90,000 clones, approximately 90% being singletons. The material sequenced was CD4+ or CD8+ T cells sorted from blood, taken in a trial of the OX40 agonist ivuxolimab. These receptor sequences come from an adult with an advanced solid tumor such as melanoma, head and neck, liver or kidney cancer.

For the CDR3, the DNA is TGTGCCAGCAGCCAAGATCTGGGAGTCTATGGCTACACCTTC. It codes for CASSQDLGVYGYTF. The chain uses TRBV4-2 and TRBJ1-2; D uncertain. The V and J ends lost 0 bases and 4 bases respectively, with 9 bases between them. Germline CDR1 reads LGHNA; CDR2 reads YNFKEQ. This CDR3 has 14 residues.

V usage is TRBV30 and J usage is TRBJ1-3; D gene uncertain. Trimming shortened V by 0 bases and J by 0 bases, and 3 bases separated the two germline ends. Germline-derived CDR1 and CDR2 are GTSNPN and SVGIG (reference sequence). This CDR3 comprises 13 residues. CDR3 nucleotide sequence: TGTGCCTGGAGTGTGACCTCTGGAAACACCATATATTTT. Its protein product is CAWSVTSGNTIYF. The full variable domain, its missing parts supplied by reference TRBV30 and TRBJ1-3, is SQTIHQWPATLVQPVGSPLSLECTVEGTSNPNLYWYRQAAGRGLQLLFYSVGIGQISSEVPQNLSASRPQDRQFILSSKKLLLSDSGFYLCAWSVTSGNTIYFGEGSWLTVV.

V and J are TRBV10-2 and TRBJ2-7; TRBD1 matches at 11 bases. CDR1 and CDR2 (germline): WSHSY, SAAADI. V was pared by 4 bases and J by 4 bases, with 3 bases of the junction left unmatched. This CDR3 is 14 amino acids long. For the CDR3, the DNA is TGCGCCAGCAGTGCGTGGGACAGGGGGTACGAGCAGTACTTC. It yields the protein CASSAWDRGYEQYF.

The chain uses TRBV19 and TRBJ2-7, with 10 bases matching TRBD1. The length of the CDR3 is 14 residues. V dropped 5 bases and J dropped 6; count of bases not matched to a gene: 7. Germline values: CDR1 LNHDA, CDR2 SQIVND (reference sequence). CDR3 in amino acids: CASSDGTGVPEQYF. CDR3 DNA: TGTGCCAGTAGTGACGGGACAGGGGTTCCCGAGCAGTACTTC.

The chain recombines TRBV5-5 with TRBJ2-1; D is ambiguous. Per the germline V gene, CDR1 is SGHKS and CDR2 is YYEKEE (reference sequence). CDR3 length: 15 residues. V lost 0 bases, J lost 8 bases, and 15 bases lay in between. This CDR3 reads CASSLAHSHPDEQFF. DNA of the CDR3: TGTGCCAGCAGCTTGGCCCACTCCCATCCCGATGAGCAGTTCTTC.

The chain recombines TRBV7-9 with TRBJ1-2, with a possible D match to TRBD1 (5 bases). This CDR3 spans 14 amino acids. The germline V gene has CDR1 SEHNR and CDR2 FQNEAQ (reference sequence). The V end was cut by 0 bases, the J end by 8 bases, with 13 bases between. DNA of the CDR3: TGTGCCAGCAGCTTAGCGCCCCAGCAGGGCGGCTACACCTTC. This gives the protein CASSLAPQQGGYTF.

The genes are TRBV29-1 and TRBJ2-7; D remains ambiguous. The germline V gene has CDR1 SQVTM and CDR2 ANQGSEA. Trimming took off 4 bases at V and 3 bases at J, with 7 bases between the two ends. This CDR3 contains 11 residues. The CDR3 DNA sequence: TGCAGCGTTGCGGGCAACTACGAGCAGTACTTC. This sequence encodes CSVAGNYEQYF.

The chain is built from TRBV19 and TRBJ2-1, with 16 bases aligning to TRBD2. Germline assignment: CDR1 LNHDA and CDR2 SQIVND (reference sequence). The CDR3 loop spans 16 amino acids. J gave up 9 bases and V 7 bases, and 9 bases lay outside the gene matches. The CDR3 nucleotides are TGTGCCAGTATCAACCCGGGACTAGCGGGGGGGGGTGAGCAGTTCTTC. Amino acids: CASINPGLAGGGEQFF. Filled out from reference TRBV19 and TRBJ2-1, the complete variable domain reads DGGITQSPKYLFRKEGQNVTLSCEQNLNHDAMYWYRQDPGQGLRLIYYSQIVNDFQKGDIAEGYSVSREKKESFPLTVTSAQKNPTAFYLCASINPGLAGGGEQFFGPGTRLTVL.

V usage is TRBV27 and J usage is TRBJ2-1, with TRBD1 matching 7 bases. The trim removed 5 bases at V and 6 bases at J, leaving 4 bases unmatched. Germline V gives CDR1 MNHEY, CDR2 SMNVEV (reference sequence). The CDR3 is 13 amino acids. The CDR3 protein is CASSPNRGNEQFF. The CDR3 nucleotides are TGTGCCAGCAGTCCGAACAGGGGCAATGAGCAGTTCTTC.

The chain employs TRBV15 and TRBJ2-5; a possible D gene is TRBD1 (7 bases). The ends were cut back, 4 bases at V and 5 bases at J, with 14 bases in the middle. This CDR3 has 14 amino acids. In germline, CDR1 is LNHNV, CDR2 YYDKDF (reference sequence). CDR3: CATSIAGGQETQYF. The DNA of the CDR3 is TGTGCCACCAGCATAGCAGGGGGGCAGGAGACCCAGTACTTC.

The chain employs TRBV9 and TRBJ2-1; 10 bases are a match to TRBD2. The CDR3 runs to 15 residues. V lost 2 bases to trimming and J lost 4 bases; unmatched junction nucleotides: 3. Germline V lookup: CDR1 SGDLS, CDR2 YYNGEE. CDR3 in amino acids: CASSVVAGGYNEQFF. CDR3 nucleotides: TGTGCCAGCAGCGTGGTAGCGGGGGGTTACAATGAGCAGTTCTTC. Combining the CDR3 with reference TRBV9 and TRBJ2-1 gives the whole variable domain DSGVTQTPKHLITATGQRVTLRCSPRSGDLSVYWYQQSLDQGLQFLIQYYNGEERAKGNILERFSAQQFPDLHSELNLSSLELGDSALYFCASSVVAGGYNEQFFGPGTRLTVL.

V and J are TRBV19 and TRBJ2-2; D tentatively fits TRBD1 or TRBD2 (5 bases each). V lost 6 bases and J 3 bases, leaving 17 bases between the germline ends. The CDR3 has 16 residues. The V gene's germline CDR1 is LNHDA and CDR2 SQIVND (reference sequence). CDR3 sequence (DNA): TGTGCCAGTAGAGACGCCGCACTAGGGGACACCGGGGAGCTGTTTTTT. Translated, it gives CASRDAALGDTGELFF.

V usage is TRBV2 and J usage is TRBJ2-1; 10 nucleotides line up with TRBD2. The germline CDR1 and CDR2 sequences are SNHLY and FYNNEI. Unmatched junction bases numbered 4, after V lost 2 bases and J lost 0 bases. This CDR3 region has 17 residues. As DNA, the CDR3 is TGTGCCAGCAGTGAATGGCTAGCGGGGGACTCCTACAATGAGCAGTTCTTC. Protein: CASSEWLAGDSYNEQFF.

The chain carries TRBV11-2 and TRBJ1-1; 8 nucleotides agree with TRBD1. V shed 5 bases and J 5 bases; nucleotides not matched to a gene: 7. The CDR3 has 14 residues. Germline CDR1 is SGHAT and CDR2 is FQNNGV. The DNA of the CDR3 is TGTGCCAGCAGCCCGACAGGGGTAACTACTGAAGCTTTCTTT. It encodes CASSPTGVTTEAFF.